This T cell receptor (beta chain) originates from a study of cytomegalovirus exposure and HLA in healthy donors (dated by TCRdb to the late 2010s). Notes on the research overall: In an earlier analysis of 550 to 750 of the donors, 250 to 350 Gb of sequence data and some 100 million unique TCR beta sequences from about 180 million T cells were reported. Roughly 300 gigabases of sequencing data and roughly 90 million unique TCR sequences were included in an early release covering around 600 HLA-typed donors. The genetic ancestry cluster associated with self-reported Caucasian donors included around 76% of the roughly 380 genotyped donors. The aim of the study was to test whether cataloging public T cell receptors could identify signatures of past pathogen exposure. The study profiled the T cell repertoires of hundreds of subjects by immunosequencing and related them to cytomegalovirus serostatus. Along with the approximately 650-subject first cohort, a separate validation cohort of over a hundred different subjects was used. To predict cytomegalovirus infection status, the study combined high-throughput TCR immunosequencing, statistical association of individual TCRs with disease status, and machine learning. In a later analysis, previously published TCR beta repertoires from 670 or so donors were re-analyzed and high-resolution HLA genotyping was added so that TCR occurrence patterns could be studied. The later analysis used no new phenotypic data to find candidate immune exposures, relying instead on TCR beta sequences and their occurrence across donors. To decide whether each TCR beta V gene segment behaved as functional or pseudogenic, an earlier analysis of approximately 590 of the donors relied on high-throughput TCR beta sequencing. Donor age, sex, ethnicity and CMV serostatus were collected together with the repertoire data. A later genetic analysis took genome-wide SNP genotypes for about three fifths of the 666 donors and used that subset as a discovery cohort. Every repertoire in the discovery cohort had been generated on one and the same sequencing platform. HLA typing covered class I and class II loci at four-digit resolution. Typing coverage varied by locus: about 629-640 donors for A, B, C, DRB1 and DQB1; more than 500 for DQA1; about 600 for DPA1; roughly 470 for DPB1. Roughly 5 DR-DQ haplotypes were handled as single units for association and clustering because linkage in the cohort was strong. Among 300 to 500 genotyped donors of the cohort, an average of approximately 200,000 unique TCR beta nucleotide sequences was sequenced per donor, of which roughly 17% were non-productive.

What the research found in general, with its limitations: Most CMV-associated TCR beta chains appeared to be HLA-restricted in a later analysis, and the HLA associations seemed to be driven largely by CMV exposure. According to a later analysis, TCR association rates differed among HLA loci, with DRB1 alleles showing the most associated TCRs and HLA-C alleles showing the fewest. Three of the identified cytomegalovirus-associated TCR beta chains were confirmed in vitro to be specific for cytomegalovirus antigens. The study listed 150 to 200 TCR beta chains as associated with cytomegalovirus. When HLA alleles, especially DR and DQ, strongly co-occurred, TCR associations were difficult to assign to individual alleles. In a later analysis, HLA-associated TCR beta chains showed more clonal expansion and lower generation probabilities than non-associated chains that were equally common. Compared with the 666-donor mean, donors in an Asian-associated ancestry cluster had fewer N-insertions in productive TCRs, according to a later genetic analysis. V-gene and J-gene trimming of TCR beta chains was associated with a missense DCLRE1C variant in a later genetic analysis, and the association was replicated in an independent cohort. Only TCR beta chains were sequenced in this cohort, and the absence of alpha or paired-chain data limited detectable features. Presence/absence analyses assumed roughly uniform sequencing depth across donors, an assumption that may not hold. Roughly 15 rarely observed V segments, including chromosome 9 orphons, were excluded from the earlier analysis of 550 to 700 of the donors because counts were too low. Linkage disequilibrium might explain the correlated functional status among segregating V segments, but an unknown experimental factor could not be excluded. Most TCR sequences were seen in very few donors, while some public TCRs were found in many individuals. The authors suggested that the approach could potentially be generalized to other disease states and immunological phenotypes. A further reported finding was that TCR beta sequences accurately predicted the HLA-A and HLA-B alleles for most subjects in the first cohort. In both the original and validation cohorts, the classifier was reported to diagnose cytomegalovirus status with high specificity and sensitivity. Because HLA typing was unavailable for some donors at each locus, only the typed subset was used in association tests. A group of highly shared sequence variants was considered likely to be a technical artifact of the sequencing pipeline. A later analysis associated approximately 17,000 TCR beta sequences with specific HLA alleles at a false discovery rate of 0.05. In an earlier analysis of roughly 560 of the donors, most TCR beta V segments were observed in productive rearrangements about 87% or about 30% of the time, broadly matching IMGT annotations. Immune exposure information for the cohort was limited to CMV serostatus. A later analysis reported that several top co-occurrence clusters appeared linked to parvovirus B19, influenza, CMV and Epstein-Barr virus. Some IMGT-functional V segments, including TRBV6-2 and TRBV6-3, could not be told apart with the 87-base-pair reads, so those segments were excluded.

The CDR3 starts with the cysteine, ends with the phenylalanine, and has 13 residues. Only CDR3 DNA is held: 39 bases, read in frame from base 1. V loses 5 bases of germline sequence and J loses 8 bases, and the interval between the two ends is 15 bases. CDR1 and CDR2, per the germline V gene (reference sequence), are MNHEY and SMNVEV. In total, just over 650 healthy bone marrow donors made up the cohort. Cohort members were all nominally healthy when sampled, although unrecorded immune exposures were likely present. The donor was CMV seronegative and was included in the group of about 350 seronegative cohort members. Each donor provided a peripheral blood sample, and peripheral blood mononuclear cells were used for TCR beta sequencing. Genomic DNA was extracted from the blood cell samples with the Qiagen DNeasy Blood Extraction Kit. Library prep was done by the immunoSEQ multiplex PCR assay. For the multiplex PCR, a mixture combining 60 forward primers for TCR Vbeta segments and 13 reverse primers for TCR Jbeta segments was used. The CDR3 region of rearranged TCR beta genes was amplified from genomic DNA by a multiplex PCR assay. Amplified TCR beta libraries were sequenced as 87-base-pair reads on the Illumina HiSeq System. Turning to the authors' computational methods: A later analysis counted approximately 76 million unique TCR beta chains across the 600 to 850 repertoires, and 9.5 million to 11 million of these chains were shared by at least two donors. Raw reads were error-corrected and collapsed into unique sequences with a nearest-neighbor algorithm that merged closely related sequences to remove PCR and sequencing errors. V, D and J gene segments were assigned by aligning CDR3 sequences to IMGT reference sequences. Each retained sequence needed at least a six-nucleotide match to both a V gene segment and a J gene segment. Rearrangements were classified as productive when the CDR3 lacked stop codons and remained in frame with V and J, and all other rearrangements were classified as non-productive. Following IMGT convention, CDR3 was defined as the stretch from the second conserved V-encoded cysteine up to the conserved J-encoded phenylalanine. In an earlier analysis of 550 to 650 of the donors, sequences lacking an unambiguous match to a single V gene segment were excluded. In an earlier analysis of about 590 of the donors, a V segment was called functional when productive rearrangements were above 56.7%, and segregating when the standard deviation between donors exceeded 5%. A statistical classification framework was built to diagnose cytomegalovirus status from the catalog of TCR beta chain sequences. In a later analysis, TCR nucleotide sequences were compared against IMGT/GENE-DB human TR gene sequences so that V and J genes could be assigned. In a later analysis, CDR3 sequences and most-parsimonious VDJ recombination scenarios were assigned using the TCRdist pipeline. A later analysis defined each TCR beta chain by its CDR3 amino acid sequence plus V-gene family, and excluded reads lacking a unique V-gene family. A later analysis removed 500 to 600 highly shared, low-generation-probability nucleotide sequences to deal with suspected cross-contamination and a sequencing artifact. In a later analysis, a clonal expansion index was calculated for each public chain from normalized within-repertoire ranks of inferred template counts. Generation probabilities in a later analysis came from a VDJ recombination model fitted to out-of-frame rearrangements, and those results were checked against IGoR. A later analysis scored TCR-TCR, TCR-HLA and TCR-CMV co-occurrence with hypergeometric tests, applying a repertoire-size bias correction to TCR pairs. False discovery rates were estimated in a later analysis by permuting HLA or CMV assignments 20 times. In a later analysis, co-occurring TCRs were grouped using DBSCAN, and TCRdist sequence similarity was added for clustering within HLA-allele-positive subsets. For co-occurrence clustering, repertoires with fewer than 30,000 or more than 120,000 public chains were excluded, along with five repertoires with anomalous nucleotide sharing. TCRdb holds this immuneACCESS table with in-frame rearrangements only. Some clones are missing; in checked studies, unresolved V genes explain under half, and the rest has no known cause. V, J and clone size reflect that table, while D and trimming were determined from the DNA. The sample includes around 180,000 clones, with more than 75% observed a single time. The leading ten clones occupy roughly 1.4% of the sample.

With respect to this clone: The antigen this receptor binds is unknown. No clone much larger than this one lies a single base away; base qualities are absent.

The V and J segments used are TRBV27 and TRBJ1-2; TRBD1 might be the D gene, on 6 matching bases. Sequencing was performed on PBMCs. The sequence came from a woman aged 50 to 65 in good health and CMV-seronegative. The DNA sequence is as follows: TGTGCCAGCAGTCCACAGGGTTTGGGGGGCTACACCTTC. It is translated as CASSPQGLGGYTF.